This TCR beta chain comes out of a study of T cells in Graves' hyperthyroidism and ophthalmopathy. Study-wide context: Peripheral blood was secured at the point of initial diagnosis, before any treatment. Study-level findings and limits: Stable hyperthyroidism and ophthalmopathy were separated using 13 V-J signatures. Most clonotypes that expanded in the thyroid above 0.001 also showed up in blood.

CDR3 size: 15 residues. The ends lost 4 bases at V and 0 bases at J; junction bases unmatched: 6. Germline-derived CDR1 and CDR2 are MNHEY and SMNVEV (reference sequence). Uncontrolled infection, other autoimmune disease, pregnancy or lactation excluded patients. This clonotype was found many times. The antigen remains unidentified. The source material, RNA transcripts, was used to amplify TCR beta CDR3 regions. Carried out on the TCR CDR3, a first-round RT-PCR used the HTBI primer set. TCRdb reanalysed the multiplex PCR reads using MiXCR and keeps one entry per CDR3 protein. The sample shows about 360,000 distinct CDR3 sequences, roughly an eighth of them seen only once.

This TCR was recovered from a woman aged 18-30 years with Graves' hyperthyroidism. Sequenced: blood. This rearrangement joins TRBV27 to TRBJ2-7; TRBD2 aligns across 7 bases. CDR3 in amino acids: CASSYDGRPSYEQYF. As DNA, the CDR3 is TGTGCCAGCAGTTACGACGGGAGGCCCTCCTACGAGCAGTACTTC.